One and the same sample provided the 9 T cell receptor beta chains below, sequenced in a study of patients and donors after allogeneic stem cell transplantation. TCRdb redid the calling of the RT-PCR reads with MiXCR, one entry per CDR3 protein. The sample has around 70,000 distinct CDR3 sequences; around 27% are singletons. Sequenced sample: blood, either unsorted or a sorted T cell fraction (not recorded which). Receptors were obtained from a human donor who was either an allogeneic HSCT recipient or a stem cell or donor lymphocyte infusion donor (not recorded which). It is not recorded whose cells these are; they may come from a transplant donor.

This clonotype was seen more than once but under ten times. The gene calls are TRBV7-2 and TRBJ2-1; TRBD2 matches at 11 bases. Germline V lookup: CDR1 SGHTA, CDR2 FQGNSA. The CDR3 totals 15 residues. The trim removed 5 bases at V and 8 bases at J, leaving 8 bases unmatched. As DNA, the CDR3 is TGTGCCAGCAGCCATCGGACTAGCGGGTGGGATGAGCAGTTCTTC. Its protein product is CASSHRTSGWDEQFF.

This clonotype has at least ten counts. The rearrangement uses TRBV4-2 and TRBJ2-5, with D uncertain. CDR3 size: 15 residues. Trimming left V 0 bases short and J 3 bases short, with 11 bases between. Germline loops: CDR1 LGHNA, CDR2 YNFKEQ. CDR3 bases: TGTGCCAGCAGCCAAGATTTGGTCTCCGAAGAGACCCAGTACTTC. Protein sequence: CASSQDLVSEETQYF.

Comment on this clonotype: Its ends do not fully match the called genes, so a read error is possible. The CDR3 loop reads CASSPPLGDIRF. The DNA of the CDR3 is TGTGCCAGCAGCCCCCCCCTAGGGGACATACGCTTC. The chain carries TRBV7-9 and TRBJ2-7; possibly TRBD1 for D (6 bases). The CDR3 has 12 amino acids. Germline CDR1 is SEHNR and CDR2 is FQNEAQ (reference sequence).

The table lists this clonotype with a few counts. J is TRBJ1-5 and V is TRBV7-8, with 8 bases fitting TRBD1. The CDR3 consists of 16 residues. In germline, CDR1 is SGHVS, CDR2 FQNEAQ. The V gene end was trimmed by 1 base and the J gene end by 3 bases; junction bases not matched to a gene: 5. CDR3 protein: CASSLVPGGPNQPQHF. The CDR3 nucleotides are TGTGCCAGCAGCTTAGTTCCAGGGGGCCCCAATCAGCCCCAGCATTTT. Combining the CDR3 with reference TRBV7-8 and TRBJ1-5 gives the whole variable domain GAGVSQSPRYKVAKRGQDVALRCDPISGHVSLFWYQQALGQGPEFLTYFQNEAQLDKSGLPSDRFFAERPEGSVSTLKIQRTQQEDSAVYLCASSLVPGGPNQPQHFGDGTRLSIL.

The gene calls are TRBV5-1 and TRBJ1-3; a possible D gene is TRBD1 (5 bases). The V end lost 4 bases, the J end lost 4 bases, and 12 bases lay between the germline ends. The CDR3 has 14 amino acids. Germline CDR1 SGHRS, CDR2 YFSETQ. The CDR3 nucleotides read TGCGCCAGCAGCATGGGGCCTCAAGGAAACACCATATATTTT. Its protein product is CASSMGPQGNTIYF.

By proportion, this clonotype is medium-sized. The rearrangement uses TRBV6-5 and TRBJ1-1; D is unresolved. Germline loops: CDR1 MNHEY, CDR2 SVGAGI. Trimming removed 2 bases at V and 2 bases at J, with 3 bases between. CDR3 length: 12 residues. The CDR3 region is CASSYQNTEAFF. The CDR3 nucleotides read TGTGCCAGCAGTTACCAAAACACTGAAGCTTTCTTT.

The chain has TRBV11-3 and TRBJ1-1, with TRBD1 identical over 7 bases. This CDR3 contains 13 residues. Germline V gene data show CDR1 as SGHNT and CDR2 as YENEEA. The trim removed 4 bases at V and 6 bases at J, leaving 5 bases unmatched. For the CDR3, the DNA is TGTGCCAGCAGCTGGCTCAGGGGGGCTGAAGCTTTCTTT. Translated, it gives CASSWLRGAEAFF.

V and J are TRBV12-3 or TRBV12-4 and TRBJ2-5; 7 bases map to TRBD1. This CDR3 region has 14 residues. The trim removed 6 bases at V and 2 bases at J, leaving 6 bases unmatched. The CDR3 region has the DNA TGTGCCAGCAGCCGGGACAGCAATCAAGAGACCCAGTACTTC. It codes for CASSRDSNQETQYF.

The chain uses TRBV6-4 and TRBJ2-2; TRBD1 aligns across 7 bases. The length of the CDR3 is 15 residues. CDR1 and CDR2 from the germline V gene are MRHNA and SNTAGT. V lost 7 bases and J lost 6; bases outside the gene matches: 11. CDR3 region: CASTMVHRGPGELFF. The CDR3 DNA sequence: TGTGCCAGCACCATGGTCCATAGGGGGCCCGGGGAGCTGTTTTTT.